Each of the 22 T cell receptor beta chains below was sequenced from the same sample in a study of blood T cell repertoires in COVID-19 (dated by TCRdb to the early 2020s). Library preparation used the immunoSEQ multiplex PCR assay. Imported from immuneACCESS, the table was reduced by TCRdb to in-frame sequences with V and J called. These copies leave out some clones; in studies compared against another copy, an unresolved V gene accounts for under half, and the cause of the remainder is not known. The sample records 150,000 to 200,000 clones, more than 80% of which are singletons. The top ten hold about an eighth of the sample. Sample: PBMCs or T cells enriched from blood (not recorded which). Receptor source: a man aged 50 to 59 who had recovered from COVID-19.

CDR3 loop: CASSTTDSRSGNTIYF. The CDR3 coding sequence is TGTGCCAGTAGTACGACCGACAGCCGCTCTGGAAACACCATATATTTT. The chain recombines TRBV19 with TRBJ1-3, with a tentative D call TRBD1 (5 bases). Germline values: CDR1 LNHDA, CDR2 SQIVND (reference sequence). V lost 4 bases to trimming and J lost 0 bases, with 13 bases between them. This CDR3 is built from 16 residues.

This clone was seen a few times. The chain recombines TRBV5-4 with TRBJ2-1; 12 bases are shared with TRBD2. The CDR3 contains 16 residues. Germline V CDR1 and CDR2: SGHNT, YYREEE (reference sequence). V shed 2 bases and J 3 bases; nucleotides not matched to a gene: 3. CDR3 in amino acids: CASSLPSGGDYNEQFF. The CDR3 coding sequence is TGTGCCAGCAGCTTACCTAGCGGGGGGGACTACAATGAGCAGTTCTTC.

V is TRBV5-5 and J is TRBJ1-3; tentatively, D is TRBD1 (5 bases). With 4 bases removed from V and 0 bases from J, the gap between germline ends came to 23 bases. The length of the CDR3 is 19 residues. The germline V gene encodes CDR1 SGHKS and CDR2 YYEKEE (reference sequence). CDR3 bases: TGTGCCAGCAGCCCCTCCTTCACGGGGGGGACCTCCTCTGGAAACACCATATATTTT. Residues: CASSPSFTGGTSSGNTIYF.

The chain employs TRBV6-1 and TRBJ1-6, with D unclear. The CDR3 has 15 residues. Trimming took 2 bases from V and 6 from J, leaving 11 bases between them. Germline lookup yields CDR1 MNHNS and CDR2 SASEGT. The CDR3, as DNA: TGTGCCAGCAGTGAAACTTTCGTTACTAATTCACCCCTCCACTTT. Amino acids: CASSETFVTNSPLHF.

Ten or more counts support this clone. The V and J genes are TRBV27 and TRBJ1-6; D is undetermined. Germline V gene data show CDR1 as MNHEY and CDR2 as SMNVEV (reference sequence). The CDR3 covers 14 residues. Trimming left V 4 bases short and J 11 bases short, with 15 bases between. CDR3 nucleotides: TGTGCCAGCAGTTCCCGTCCCGGCGGGGCACCCCTCCACTTT. This codes for CASSSRPGGAPLHF.

The chain links TRBV29-1 to TRBJ1-2; a weak D match, TRBD1 (5 bases). This CDR3 is built from 13 residues. Trimming pared 3 bases from V and 4 bases from J, leaving 12 bases between. Germline V gene data show CDR1 as SQVTM and CDR2 as ANQGSEA. The chain's CDR3 is CSVDSGDLYGYTF. CDR3 nucleotide sequence: TGCAGCGTTGATTCGGGGGATCTCTATGGCTACACCTTC.

This clone has a single count. V usage is TRBV7-4 and J usage is TRBJ2-7, with 9 bases identical to TRBD2. CDR1 and CDR2 from the germline V gene are SGHVT and SQSDAQ. J was trimmed by 3 bases and V by 0 bases; bases with no gene match: 18. This CDR3 is built from 20 residues. Here the CDR3 DNA reads TGTGCCAGCAGCTTAGCGACCTCCGGGAAGCGGGGGGTACCATTCTACGAGCAGTACTTC. This gives the protein CASSLATSGKRGVPFYEQYF.

The gene calls are TRBV5-1 and TRBJ1-2; D call uncertain. Germline-derived CDR1 and CDR2 are SGHRS and YFSETQ. The CDR3 is 11 residues long. V was cut by 2 bases and J by 8 bases, with 7 bases left in between. The CDR3 coding sequence is TGCGCCAGCAGCTTAGAGGGAGGCTACACCTTC. Protein: CASSLEGGYTF. The whole variable domain, filled in from reference TRBV5-1 and TRBJ1-2, reads KAGVTQTPRYLIKTRGQQVTLSCSPISGHRSVSWYQQTPGQGLQFLFEYFSETQRNKGNFPGRFSGRQFSNSRSEMNVSTLELGDSALYLCASSLEGGYTFGSGTRLTVV.

In this sample, this clone turned up many times. The gene calls are TRBV5-1 and TRBJ2-7; TRBD2 might be the D (6 bases). CDR1 and CDR2 from the germline V gene are SGHRS and YFSETQ. The CDR3 loop spans 13 amino acids. The V and J ends lost 5 bases and 7 bases respectively, with 16 bases between them. The CDR3, as DNA: TGCGCCAGCAGTACTAGGGGAGGAGGAGAGCAGTACTTC. It specifies CASSTRGGGEQYF. Using reference TRBV5-1 and TRBJ2-7 for the parts outside the CDR3, the full variable domain is KAGVTQTPRYLIKTRGQQVTLSCSPISGHRSVSWYQQTPGQGLQFLFEYFSETQRNKGNFPGRFSGRQFSNSRSEMNVSTLELGDSALYLCASSTRGGGEQYFGPGTRLTVT.

The V and J genes are TRBV5-6 and TRBJ2-2, with TRBD1 as a possible D gene (6 bases). This CDR3 is 18 amino acids long. The V gene's germline CDR1 is SGHDT and CDR2 YYEEEE. The V gene lost 1 base and the J gene lost 6 bases, with 22 bases spanning the gap. Here the CDR3 reads CASSLSGQGIGTAGELFF. CDR3 DNA sequence: TGTGCCAGCAGCTTGAGCGGCCAGGGGATTGGTACGGCCGGGGAGCTGTTTTTT.

The CDR3 nucleotides are TGTGCCAGCAGCGAAGGGGCGGGGAGGGCAGAAGCTTTCTTT. This encodes CASSEGAGRAEAFF. This chain uses TRBV5-4 with TRBJ1-1, with D possibly being TRBD1 (5 bases). The V end was cut by 4 bases, the J end by 8 bases, with 18 bases between. This CDR3 is built from 14 residues. Germline V lookup: CDR1 SGHNT, CDR2 YYREEE (reference sequence). Using reference TRBV5-4 and TRBJ1-1 for the parts outside the CDR3, the full variable domain is ETGVTQSPTHLIKTRGQQVTLRCSSQSGHNTVSWYQQALGQGPQFIFQYYREEENGRGNFPPRFSGLQFPNYSSELNVNALELDDSALYLCASSEGAGRAEAFFGQGTRLTVV.

The chain recombines TRBV25-1 with TRBJ1-4, with D unclear. The CDR3 spans 15 residues. V lost 6 bases and J lost 7, with 18 bases in between. Germline V gene sequence: CDR1 MGHDK, CDR2 SYGVNS. CDR3 loop: CASSLRGGLLEKLFF. The CDR3 nucleotides read TGTGCCAGCAGCCTCCGCGGCGGCCTACTTGAAAAACTGTTTTTT.

J is TRBJ1-1 and V is TRBV29-1; unclear D gene. This CDR3 is built from 11 residues. With 7 bases removed from V and 11 bases from J, the gap between germline ends came to 17 bases. Per germline, CDR1 SQVTM and CDR2 ANQGSEA. CDR3 sequence reads: CSALREAPAFF. CDR3 DNA sequence: TGCAGCGCCCTAAGGGAGGCCCCGGCTTTCTTT.

The gene calls are TRBV10-3 and TRBJ2-1, with 9 bases identical to TRBD2. Trimming took 11 bases from V and 6 from J; bases not matched to a gene: 8. Germline V gives CDR1 ENHRY, CDR2 SYGVKD. The CDR3 has 13 residues. In DNA form, the CDR3 reads TGTGCCTCGGGGCTAGCGGGGTCCAATGAGCAGTTCTTC. Translated: CASGLAGSNEQFF.

This chain uses TRBV4-2 with TRBJ2-1, with TRBD2 matching over 13 bases. The CDR3 runs 20 residues. The V gene end was trimmed by 4 bases and the J gene end by 3 bases; junction bases not matched to a gene: 15. Germline V gene lookup returns CDR1 LGHNA and CDR2 YNFKEQ. The CDR3 sequence is CASSLQGLAGMAANYNEQFF. The CDR3, as DNA: TGTGCCAGCAGCCTGCAGGGACTAGCGGGGATGGCAGCGAACTACAATGAGCAGTTCTTC.

The rearrangement links TRBV19 to TRBJ1-1; 9 bases are shared with TRBD1. This CDR3 has 13 amino acids. V lost 7 bases to trimming and J lost 8 bases; unmatched junction nucleotides: 8. The V gene's germline CDR1 is LNHDA and CDR2 SQIVND (reference sequence). DNA of the CDR3: TGTGCCAGTACCCCGACAGGGGGTTTCGAAGCTTTCTTT. Amino acid sequence: CASTPTGGFEAFF.

The V and J genes are TRBV5-1 and TRBJ1-6, with D tentatively TRBD1 (6 bases). The V end was cut by 0 bases, the J end by 6 bases, with 10 bases between. Germline V lookup: CDR1 SGHRS, CDR2 YFSETQ. The length of the CDR3 is 15 residues. DNA for the CDR3: TGCGCCAGCAGCTTGGCAGGGGCTCGTAATTCACCCCTCCACTTT. Amino acids: CASSLAGARNSPLHF. Variable domain in full (rest from reference TRBV5-1 and TRBJ1-6): KAGVTQTPRYLIKTRGQQVTLSCSPISGHRSVSWYQQTPGQGLQFLFEYFSETQRNKGNFPGRFSGRQFSNSRSEMNVSTLELGDSALYLCASSLAGARNSPLHFGNGTRLTVT.

V and J are TRBV5-1 and TRBJ1-2, with 8 bases that match TRBD1. Germline CDR1 reads SGHRS; CDR2 reads YFSETQ. V lost 4 bases to trimming and J lost 4 bases; unmatched junction nucleotides: 3. This CDR3 has 13 amino acids. This CDR3 is CASSPTGGYGYTF. CDR3 nucleotide sequence: TGCGCCAGCAGCCCAACAGGGGGCTATGGCTACACCTTC.

The chain joins TRBV24-1 to TRBJ1-2; TRBD1 is a possible D gene (6 bases). The V gene lost 4 bases and the J gene lost 0 bases, with 11 bases spanning the gap. CDR1 KGHDR and CDR2 SFDVKD come from the germline V gene. The CDR3 is made up of 15 amino acids. CDR3 residues: CATSETTGTNYGYTF. The CDR3 coding sequence is TGTGCCACCAGTGAAACGACAGGAACTAACTATGGCTACACCTTC.

The chain carries TRBV24-1 and TRBJ2-2, with TRBD2 identical over 9 bases. CDR1 is KGHDR, CDR2 SFDVKD, per germline. V was pared by 4 bases and J by 4 bases, with 6 bases of the junction left unmatched. The CDR3 is 16 amino acids. The CDR3, as DNA: TGTGCCACCAGTGACCCGCGGGGGGGCCCCACCGGGGAGCTGTTTTTT. Translating it yields CATSDPRGGPTGELFF.

This clone showed up just a few times. The chain carries TRBV29-1 and TRBJ2-7; 13 bases fit TRBD2. V gave up 5 bases and J gave up 2 bases; unmatched junction bases: 9. The CDR3 contains 16 residues. Germline CDR1 and CDR2: SQVTM and ANQGSEA. The CDR3 reads CSVSRTSGGATYEQYF. The CDR3 DNA reads as TGCAGCGTTTCAAGGACTAGCGGGGGTGCTACCTACGAGCAGTACTTC.

The chain recombines TRBV10-3 with TRBJ1-1; 7 bases fit TRBD1. The CDR3 spans 12 residues. V shed 4 bases, J shed 7 bases, and the junction held 3 bases outside the gene matches. Germline assignment: CDR1 ENHRY and CDR2 SYGVKD. The DNA of the CDR3 is TGTGCCATCAGTGGGGACAGTTATGAAGCTTTCTTT. Amino acid sequence: CAISGDSYEAFF.